Presented here are 22 T cell receptor beta chains from one specimen sequenced in a study of blood T cell repertoires in COVID-19. The data were produced by immunoSEQ multiplex PCR, yet TCRdb's version contains in-frame clones alone and is incomplete. Seen here are about 200,000 clones, around 79% observed once, and the top ten hold approximately 15%. The sequenced sample was peripheral blood. The receptors come from a man in his forties or fifties who had recovered from COVID-19.

V gene TRBV6-1 combines with J gene TRBJ2-1; TRBD2 matches 8 bases. This CDR3 has 19 residues. The ends lost 2 bases at V and 1 base at J; junction bases unmatched: 13. Per the germline V gene, CDR1 is MNHNS and CDR2 is SASEGT. DNA for the CDR3: TGTGCCAGCAGTGAAAAGGTGGCGGGAGGAGTAGGGTCCTACAATGAGCAGTTCTTC. This translates into CASSEKVAGGVGSYNEQFF.

A few counts support this clone. The J gene is TRBJ2-1, the V gene TRBV11-3, with 8 bases matching TRBD2. CDR1 and CDR2 from the germline V gene are SGHNT and YENEEA. Trimming took 0 bases from V and 0 from J; bases not matched to a gene: 10. The CDR3 runs to 19 residues. This chain's CDR3 is CASSLDPRQAGASYNEQFF. The CDR3 nucleotides are TGTGCCAGCAGCTTAGATCCTAGGCAAGCGGGAGCCTCCTACAATGAGCAGTTCTTC.

The J gene is TRBJ2-7, the V gene TRBV5-1, with D tentatively TRBD1 (7 bases). Germline V gives CDR1 SGHRS, CDR2 YFSETQ. This CDR3 region has 16 residues. V was pared by 4 bases and J by 5 bases, with 22 bases between. The CDR3: CASSLLSAGGGDEQYF. CDR3 nucleotide sequence: TGCGCCAGCAGCCTATTATCCGCAGGAGGGGGCGACGAGCAGTACTTC.

V and J are TRBV27 and TRBJ2-1; 7 bases map to TRBD2. Germline V lookup: CDR1 MNHEY, CDR2 SMNVEV (reference sequence). V lost 0 bases and J lost 5; bases outside the gene matches: 4. The CDR3 runs 15 residues. Here the CDR3 reads CASSLSAGIHNEQFF. CDR3 sequence (DNA): TGTGCCAGCAGTTTATCAGCGGGAATCCACAATGAGCAGTTCTTC.

The chain combines TRBV13 with TRBJ2-5; possible D gene TRBD1, 5 bases. V was cut by 1 base and J by 2 bases, with 8 bases left in between. CDR1 is PRHDT, CDR2 FYEKMQ, per germline (reference sequence). CDR3 size: 14 residues. In nucleotides, the CDR3 is TGTGCCAGCAGCTTAGCTGACAGTCAAGAGACCCAGTACTTC. Amino acids: CASSLADSQETQYF. The complete variable domain, with remaining parts taken from reference TRBV13 and TRBJ2-5, reads AAGVIQSPRHLIKEKRETATLKCYPIPRHDTVYWYQQGPGQDPQFLISFYEKMQSDKGSIPDRFSAQQFSDYHSELNMSSLELGDSALYFCASSLADSQETQYFGPGTRLLVL.

The chain combines TRBV30 with TRBJ1-2; 8 bases match TRBD1. Germline CDR1 is GTSNPN and CDR2 is SVGIG (reference sequence). J lost 8 bases, V lost 5 bases, and 10 bases had no gene match. The CDR3 spans 13 residues. The CDR3, as DNA: TGTGCCTGGTCCCGGGGACAGGCCTCGGGCTACACCTTC. Its translation is CAWSRGQASGYTF. The whole variable domain, filled in from reference TRBV30 and TRBJ1-2, reads SQTIHQWPATLVQPVGSPLSLECTVEGTSNPNLYWYRQAAGRGLQLLFYSVGIGQISSEVPQNLSASRPQDRQFILSSKKLLLSDSGFYLCAWSRGQASGYTFGSGTRLTVV.

This chain uses TRBV6-5 with TRBJ2-1; TRBD2 agrees at 8 bases. Unmatched junction bases numbered 3, after V lost 5 bases and J lost 0 bases. The germline V gene has CDR1 MNHEY and CDR2 SVGAGI. The CDR3 has 15 residues. The CDR3 sequence: CASSSSGISYNEQFF. The CDR3 coding sequence is TGTGCCAGCAGTAGTAGCGGGATCTCCTACAATGAGCAGTTCTTC.

The rearrangement joins TRBV28 to TRBJ1-1, with 7 bases lining up with TRBD1. V shed 5 bases and J 3 bases; nucleotides not matched to a gene: 15. Germline lookup yields CDR1 MDHEN and CDR2 SYDVKM. The CDR3 has 17 residues. CDR3 residues: CASSLTGPPGVHTEAFF. DNA for the CDR3: TGTGCCAGCAGTCTGACAGGGCCCCCTGGAGTTCACACTGAAGCTTTCTTT.

The chain links TRBV11-3 to TRBJ2-2; D perhaps matches TRBD1 (5 bases). V was pared by 5 bases and J by 0 bases, with 10 bases between. Germline-derived CDR1 and CDR2 are SGHNT and YENEEA. The CDR3 length is 15 residues. CDR3 region: CASSATGANTGELFF. The CDR3 coding sequence is TGTGCCAGCAGCGCCACAGGCGCGAACACCGGGGAGCTGTTTTTT.

The CDR3 protein is CAISESRRGNEQYF. CDR3 coding DNA: TGTGCCATCAGTGAGTCCCGCAGGGGCAACGAGCAGTACTTC. J is TRBJ2-7 and V is TRBV10-3; D perhaps matches TRBD1 (6 bases). V lost 0 bases and J 5 bases, leaving 11 bases between the germline ends. This CDR3 has 14 amino acids. CDR1 and CDR2 from the germline V gene are ENHRY and SYGVKD.

This rearrangement joins TRBV9 to TRBJ2-3, with D possibly being TRBD1 (6 bases). Deletions cut 4 bases from V and 2 bases from J, with 11 bases between. This CDR3 comprises 14 residues. Germline CDR1 SGDLS, CDR2 YYNGEE. CDR3 in DNA: TGTGCCAGCAGCCCAGGGGACAACACAGATACGCAGTATTTT. The encoded protein is CASSPGDNTDTQYF.

This clone was seen a few times. The chain links TRBV18 to TRBJ1-4, with 8 bases identical to TRBD1. CDR3 length: 15 amino acids. The germline gives CDR1 KGHSH, CDR2 LQKENI. V lost 0 bases to trimming and J lost 7 bases; unmatched junction nucleotides: 4. The DNA for the CDR3 is TGTGCCAGCTCACCACCCTTGGACAGGGCTGAAAAACTGTTTTTT. Amino acid sequence: CASSPPLDRAEKLFF.

This clone was counted a few times. CDR3 in DNA: TGTGCCAGCAGTTACGGATCAAGGAGGCAGCCCCAGCATTTT. Its translation: CASSYGSRRQPQHF. V gene TRBV6-2 or TRBV6-3 combines with J gene TRBJ1-5; no reliable D call. Trimming pared 2 bases from V and 7 bases from J, leaving 12 bases between. The germline V gene has CDR1 MNHEY and CDR2 SVGEGT. The CDR3 has 14 amino acids.

The chain couples TRBV25-1 to TRBJ2-2; 10 bases fit TRBD2. The CDR3 runs 17 residues. The V gene's germline CDR1 is MGHDK and CDR2 SYGVNS. Germline trimming cut 3 bases from V and 4 bases from J; bases unmatched to any gene: 8. The CDR3 DNA sequence: TGTGCCAGCAGTGAGATAGCGGGGGGATCAATCACCGGGGAGCTGTTTTTT. Its translation is CASSEIAGGSITGELFF.

This chain connects TRBV30 to TRBJ1-2; 9 positions agree with TRBD1. J lost 5 bases, V lost 0 bases, and 7 bases had no gene match. The CDR3 covers 15 residues. Germline loops: CDR1 GTSNPN, CDR2 SVGIG (reference sequence). The CDR3 DNA sequence: TGTGCCTGGAGTGTTGGACAGGGGACGGGGTATGGCTACACCTTC. Its protein product is CAWSVGQGTGYGYTF. Based on the CDR3 plus reference TRBV30 and TRBJ1-2, the full variable domain is SQTIHQWPATLVQPVGSPLSLECTVEGTSNPNLYWYRQAAGRGLQLLFYSVGIGQISSEVPQNLSASRPQDRQFILSSKKLLLSDSGFYLCAWSVGQGTGYGYTFGSGTRLTVV.

The chain joins TRBV6-5 to TRBJ2-7; 7 bases fit TRBD2. The CDR3 runs to 14 residues. CDR1 MNHEY and CDR2 SVGAGI come from the germline V gene. J lost 5 bases, V lost 6 bases, and 10 bases had no gene match. For the CDR3, the DNA is TGTGCCAGCAGCCCGGGGGGACTCGAGGACGAGCAGTACTTC. Translating it yields CASSPGGLEDEQYF.

The gene calls are TRBV7-9 and TRBJ2-6, with D possibly TRBD1 on 6 matching bases. The CDR3 sequence is 17 residues long. Trimming removed 5 bases at V and 2 bases at J, with 16 bases between. The V gene's germline CDR1 is SEHNR and CDR2 FQNEAQ (reference sequence). As DNA, the CDR3 is TGTGCCAGCAGCCCCAGGGGTTTCCCCACTGGGGCCAACGTCCTGACTTTC. Translation gives CASSPRGFPTGANVLTF.

CDR3 sequence reads: CASSVGQGRYEQYF. CDR3 bases: TGTGCCAGCAGCGTTGGGCAGGGTAGATACGAGCAGTACTTC. The V and J genes are TRBV9 and TRBJ2-7, with D possibly being TRBD1 (5 bases). This CDR3 is built from 14 residues. The V gene's germline CDR1 is SGDLS and CDR2 YYNGEE. The V end was cut by 2 bases, the J end by 4 bases, with 13 bases between.

The chain links TRBV10-3 to TRBJ2-5; no clear D gene. V was trimmed by 0 bases and J by 5 bases, leaving 13 bases between them. Germline assignment: CDR1 ENHRY and CDR2 SYGVKD. This CDR3 has 15 residues. The CDR3 protein is CAISESMSEVETQYF. The CDR3 coding sequence is TGTGCCATCAGTGAGTCGATGAGTGAGGTCGAGACCCAGTACTTC.

The CDR3 loop is CASSPGGVSYEQYF. The CDR3 DNA is TGTGCCAGCAGCCCCGGAGGGGTTTCCTACGAGCAGTACTTC. V usage is TRBV7-3 and J usage is TRBJ2-7, with D possibly TRBD2 on 6 matching bases. Trimming took off 5 bases at V and 1 base at J, with 12 bases between the two ends. The CDR3 sequence is 14 residues long. CDR1 is SGHTA, CDR2 FQGTGA, per germline.

This clone was recorded once. V is TRBV5-1 and J is TRBJ2-7; TRBD1 might be the D (5 bases). The CDR3 is 14 residues long. Trimming stripped 0 bases from V and 5 bases from J, with 12 bases between. Germline V CDR1 and CDR2: SGHRS, YFSETQ. CDR3 loop: CASSLEPPRDEQYF. Written as DNA, the CDR3 is TGCGCCAGCAGCTTGGAACCCCCCAGGGACGAGCAGTACTTC.

The rearrangement links TRBV25-1 to TRBJ2-1; D may be TRBD1 (7 bases). The CDR3 extends over 12 amino acids. Trimming cost V 4 bases and J 12 bases, with 13 bases left between them. Germline CDR1 reads MGHDK; CDR2 reads SYGVNS. This CDR3 is CASSGAGGRQFF. The CDR3 DNA sequence: TGTGCCAGCAGTGGGGCAGGGGGGAGGCAGTTCTTC.